This record looks at one T cell receptor beta chain sequence and its context. Its target antigen remains unknown. The input lacks base qualities; no much larger clone sits a single base away. Each donor gave one peripheral blood draw, approximately 110 mL on average, collected into heparinised tubes. A BD FACSAria II and a panel including CD45RO, CCR7, CD25, CD127, CD95 and CD27 were used to sort naive, central memory, regulatory and stem cell-like memory CD4+ T cells. Purity was above 98% for every sorted population. PBMCs were separated immediately by Lymphoprep density gradient centrifugation and were stained directly, without being cultured. So that batch effects would be minimized, each experiment stained and sorted samples in pairs, pairing one healthy donor with one patient. The entire amount of isolated RNA was reverse transcribed using the High Capacity cDNA Reverse Transcription Kit, so the sequenced TCRB transcripts were expressed ones. Deep immunoSEQ sequencing was applied to naive, central memory and regulatory T cell samples, giving an average of about 3.6 million total reads per sample. Sorted cells were lysed in RLT buffer, and RNA was extracted using DNase-treated RNeasy Micro or Mini kits according to cell number. Each cell subset was processed on its own to prevent cross-contamination, while patient and healthy donor samples were processed together. TCRB sequences were amplified from cDNA with the immunoSEQ multiplex PCR, producing 87-bp fragments spanning the CDR3 region. Sequencing of the amplicons was performed on the Illumina HiSeq platform. The study's processing was this. Synthetic template baselines were used to correct PCR bias computationally, reads within Hamming distance 2 were collapsed, and singletons that could not be merged were discarded. Reads were aligned against IMGT to assign V, D and J genes, CDR3 length and insertions or deletions at six rearrangement sites. Clonotype counts were normalized to sorted cell number within each subset before computing true diversity and Gini coefficients with the tcR R package. The overlap coefficient, calculated on TCRB nucleotide sequences, was used to quantify repertoire sharing. Sourced from immuneACCESS, this table was stored by TCRdb with only in-frame sequences that have V and J called. A share of the clones is absent; for the studies checked, an unresolved V gene accounts for under half, and the remainder has no known explanation. The V and J calls and clone size come from that table; D and trimming were worked out from the DNA. In this sample the table shows roughly 160,000 clones, around 8% of which occur a single time. The top ten hold 0.94% of the sample.

The data were taken from a study of beta chain features in type 1 diabetes (dated by TCRdb to between 2018 and 2020). Some background on the complete study: Mean age, gender distribution, total cell number and subset yield did not differ between patients and healthy donors. A total of around 100 million sorted cells were examined across all samples, and RNA yield correlated strongly with the number of cells per subset. The study compared TCRB repertoires of sorted circulating CD4+ T cell subsets between recently diagnosed type 1 diabetes patients and matched healthy donors. Regulatory and stem cell-like memory subsets were obtained from only 8 patients and roughly 8 healthy donors, while naive and central memory subsets were obtained from all 30 or so donors. The full study reports these points: PCR might favor shorter templates, but patient and control samples were amplified and corrected together, so any skew would affect both groups equally. Fewer insertions and more nucleotide deletions at VDJ recombination sites were observed in patients with type 1 diabetes, implying thymic rearrangement abnormalities. Because the HLA sub-analyses included only small numbers of individuals, any influence of HLA type on TCRB rearrangement was left unresolved. Naive, central memory and regulatory TCRB repertoires appeared to be more alike among patients than among healthy donors. Type 1 diabetes patients showed a moderate but significant shortening of TCRB CDR3 length in all four CD4+ subsets. Sequencing cDNA rather than genomic DNA could over-represent highly expressing activated cells, although activation and CD3 levels did not differ between groups.

Per the germline V gene, SGHRS is the CDR1 and YFSETQ is the CDR2. The CDR3 runs 15 amino acids, cysteine and phenylalanine included. Just CDR3 DNA is preserved here, 45 bases in frame from base 1. Trimming takes 0 bases off V and 3 bases off J; junction bases not matched to a gene: 6. The receptor comes from a woman aged 40 to 50 with type 1 diabetes. The sequenced material came from central memory CD4+ T cells from blood. This receptor chain uses TRBV5-1 and TRBJ2-7, with 7 central nucleotides matching TRBD2. This receptor carries the CDR3 CASSLEAGWNYEQYF. The nucleotides read TGCGCCAGCAGCTTGGAAGCGGGATGGAACTACGAGCAGTACTTC.